This is a list of T cell receptor beta chains from one sample in a study of blood T cell repertoires in COVID-19. TCRdb's copy holds only in-frame clones and misses some; the assay was immunoSEQ multiplex PCR. The sample has about 240,000 clones; more than 75% are singletons. Sequences were obtained from peripheral blood. These receptors originate from a woman aged 55-69 years with active or convalescent COVID-19. The CDR3 runs from the conserved cysteine through the conserved F or W. D genes are given only for firm matches. Clone size is stated in some rows and not others, as once, few, many or a class when expanded.

>TRBJ1-5|NA|once|TRBV5-4
CASSLQGSNQPQHF
TGTGCCAGCAGCTTGCAGGGAAGCAATCAGCCCCAGCATTTT
>TRBJ1-2|NA|once|TRBV4-3
CASSPSQGWDYGYTF
TGCGCCAGCAGCCCCTCCCAGGGCTGGGACTATGGCTACACCTTC
>TRBJ2-7|NA|few|TRBV4-3
CASSPNSGGSSYEQYF
TGCGCCAGCAGCCCAAATAGTGGGGGGAGCTCCTACGAGCAGTACTTC
>TRBJ2-5|NA|once|TRBV30
CAWGGQSQETQYF
TGTGCCTGGGGGGGACAAAGCCAAGAGACCCAGTACTTC
>TRBJ2-5|TRBD2|many|TRBV2
CASYGREAAKETQYF
TGTGCCAGCTATGGCCGGGAGGCGGCGAAAGAGACCCAGTACTTC
>TRBJ2-1|NA|NA|TRBV6-2/TRBV6-3
CASSYYHYQYNEQFF
TGTGCCAGCAGTTACTACCACTATCAGTACAATGAGCAGTTCTTC
>TRBJ1-1|NA|NA|TRBV9
CASSLQGGNTEAFF
TGTGCCAGCAGCCTCCAAGGGGGGAACACTGAAGCTTTCTTT
>TRBJ1-5|NA|NA|TRBV28
CASSFVPVSNQPQHF
TGTGCCAGCAGTTTTGTTCCGGTCAGCAATCAGCCCCAGCATTTT
>TRBJ1-1|NA|NA|TRBV5-5
CASSPESGRAREAFF
TGTGCCAGCAGCCCGGAGAGTGGCAGGGCCCGCGAAGCTTTCTTT
>TRBJ1-1|TRBD1|medium-sized|TRBV5-6
CASSLPTGGTEAFF
TGTGCCAGCAGCTTACCCACAGGGGGCACTGAAGCTTTCTTT
>TRBJ1-5|NA|NA|TRBV5-6
CASSRTGTMHQPQHF
TGTGCCAGCAGCCGTACCGGGACAATGCATCAGCCCCAGCATTTT
>TRBJ1-3|NA|few|TRBV2
CASSVGLGNTIYF
TGTGCCAGCAGCGTCGGACTCGGAAACACCATATATTTT
>TRBJ1-1|TRBD1|NA|TRBV7-2
CASSSPPRGRREAFF
TGTGCCAGCAGCTCCCCCCCCAGGGGGCGCCGGGAAGCTTTCTTT
>TRBJ2-5|TRBD1|NA|TRBV6-5
CASSVLQGRQETQYF
TGTGCCAGCAGCGTACTACAGGGGCGACAAGAGACCCAGTACTTC
>TRBJ2-7|TRBD1|NA|TRBV29-1
CSVEDSGTGAYEQYF
TGCAGCGTTGAAGATTCCGGGACAGGGGCCTACGAGCAGTACTTC
>TRBJ1-2|NA|NA|TRBV12-3/TRBV12-4
CASSLGPGYGYTF
TGTGCCAGCAGTTTAGGACCGGGCTATGGCTACACCTTC
>TRBJ2-7|TRBD1|NA|TRBV6-5
CASSNPGQGHEQYF
TGTGCCAGCAGTAACCCGGGACAGGGCCACGAGCAGTACTTC
>TRBJ2-7|TRBD1|NA|TRBV11-2
CASSLGTGDLYEQYF
TGTGCCAGCAGCCTCGGGACAGGAGATCTCTACGAGCAGTACTTC
>TRBJ1-1|NA|NA|TRBV12-3/TRBV12-4
CASSFKSTEAFF
TGTGCCAGCAGTTTTAAGAGCACTGAAGCTTTCTTT
>TRBJ1-1|TRBD1|NA|TRBV7-6
CASSTGQAANTEAFF
TGTGCCAGCAGCACCGGACAGGCGGCGAACACTGAAGCTTTCTTT
>TRBJ2-3|NA|once|TRBV10-3
CAIMRGREDTQYF
TGTGCCATCATGCGGGGTCGAGAAGATACGCAGTATTTT
>TRBJ2-5|TRBD2|NA|TRBV5-4
CASSPGLAGAEETQYF
TGTGCCAGCAGCCCCGGACTAGCGGGGGCCGAAGAGACCCAGTACTTC
>TRBJ2-5|NA|NA|TRBV9
CASSVGLAWETQYF
TGTGCCAGCAGCGTAGGCCTAGCATGGGAGACCCAGTACTTC
>TRBJ1-1|TRBD1|few|TRBV7-2
CASSLQFQDREAFF
TGTGCCAGCAGCTTACAGTTTCAGGACAGGGAAGCTTTCTTT
>TRBJ1-6|NA|many|TRBV6-1
CASSEMATGSPLHF
TGTGCCAGCAGTGAAATGGCAACGGGGTCACCCCTCCACTTT
>TRBJ1-4|TRBD1|NA|TRBV6-6
CASSRWTGEFLGEKLFF
TGTGCCAGCAGTCGGTGGACAGGGGAGTTTTTGGGTGAAAAACTGTTTTTT
>TRBJ2-3|TRBD2|NA|TRBV7-6
CASSPRWKSGVQQDTQYF
TGTGCCAGCAGCCCCCGGTGGAAAAGCGGGGTCCAGCAGGATACGCAGTATTTT
>TRBJ2-3|NA|NA|TRBV2
CASRGHSTDTQYF
TGTGCCAGCAGGGGACATAGCACAGATACGCAGTATTTT
>TRBJ2-2|NA|NA|TRBV12-3/TRBV12-4
CASSSDKAGELFF
TGTGCCAGCAGTTCAGACAAAGCCGGGGAGCTGTTTTTT
>TRBJ1-6|NA|once|TRBV7-3
CASSLTGAGSPLHF
TGTGCCAGCAGCTTAACGGGGGCCGGTTCACCCCTCCACTTT
>TRBJ1-4|NA|NA|TRBV19
CATEQNNEKLFF
TGTGCCACCGAACAGAATAATGAAAAACTGTTTTTT
>TRBJ1-6|TRBD1|NA|TRBV18
CASTLSSRTGDNSPLHF
TGTGCCAGCACCCTTTCCTCCCGGACAGGGGATAATTCACCCCTCCACTTT
>TRBJ1-3|NA|many|TRBV4-1
CASSQDPTVRGTIYF
TGCGCCAGCAGCCAAGATCCTACAGTCAGGGGCACCATATATTTT
>TRBJ1-4|TRBD1|NA|TRBV5-1
CASTSGTGNEKLFF
TGCGCCAGTACTTCCGGGACAGGGAATGAAAAACTGTTTTTT
>TRBJ2-5|TRBD1|NA|TRBV15
CATSRDQGTGRRETQYF
TGTGCCACCAGCAGAGATCAGGGGACAGGGCGGAGGGAGACCCAGTACTTC
>TRBJ1-2|NA|once|TRBV3-1/TRBV3-2
CASRLPGTNYGYTF
TGTGCCAGCAGGCTACCGGGGACTAACTATGGCTACACCTTC
>TRBJ1-1|NA|NA|TRBV19
CASSGGQRLMNTEAFF
TGTGCCAGTAGTGGGGGCCAAAGGCTAATGAACACTGAAGCTTTCTTT
>TRBJ1-4|TRBD1|few|TRBV19
CASSPDRGWDEKLFF
TGTGCCAGTAGTCCGGACAGGGGATGGGATGAAAAACTGTTTTTT
>TRBJ1-2|TRBD1|NA|TRBV10-3
CAIQGGYGYTF
TGTGCCATACAGGGGGGGTATGGCTACACCTTC
>TRBJ1-4|TRBD1|NA|TRBV7-2
CASSLGVQGVGEKLFF
TGTGCCAGCAGCTTGGGGGTCCAGGGGGTGGGTGAAAAACTGTTTTTT
>TRBJ2-7|NA|NA|TRBV7-8
CASSTGSLSYEQYF
TGTGCCAGCAGCACGGGTTCTCTTTCCTACGAGCAGTACTTC
>TRBJ1-5|NA|NA|TRBV6-1
CASSGPSGKKNQPQHF
TGTGCCAGCAGTGGCCCTTCGGGGAAAAAGAATCAGCCCCAGCATTTT
>TRBJ2-5|TRBD2|NA|TRBV4-2
CASSRRGTAGETQYF
TGTGCCAGCAGCCGGCGGGGGACCGCAGGGGAGACCCAGTACTTC
>TRBJ1-5|TRBD1|NA|TRBV2
CASRPGQGASQPQHF
TGTGCCAGCAGGCCGGGACAGGGGGCTTCTCAGCCCCAGCATTTT
>TRBJ2-1|NA|NA|TRBV6-5
CASSGTSFSYNEQFF
TGTGCCAGCAGCGGGACTTCCTTCTCCTACAATGAGCAGTTCTTC
>TRBJ2-3|NA|NA|TRBV19
CASSMQIATDTQYF
TGTGCCAGTAGTATGCAAATAGCGACAGATACGCAGTATTTT
>TRBJ1-1|TRBD1|once|TRBV2
CASSQQGVSTEAFF
TGTGCCAGCAGTCAACAGGGGGTAAGCACTGAAGCTTTCTTT
>TRBJ2-1|NA|NA|TRBV9
CASSVGQNNEQFF
TGTGCCAGCAGCGTAGGACAGAACAATGAGCAGTTCTTC
>TRBJ2-2|TRBD2|NA|TRBV9
CASSVGLAGGNTGELFF
TGTGCCAGCAGCGTCGGACTAGCGGGGGGTAACACCGGGGAGCTGTTTTTT
>TRBJ2-7|TRBD1|NA|TRBV6-5
CASRFLRDRSYEQYF
TGTGCCAGCAGGTTCCTCCGGGACAGATCCTACGAGCAGTACTTC
>TRBJ2-5|TRBD2|NA|TRBV4-1
CASSLRSSGGQETQYF
TGCGCCAGCAGCCTCCGGTCTAGCGGGGGACAAGAGACCCAGTACTTC
>TRBJ1-6|NA|NA|TRBV5-1
CASSLVGGSSYNSPLHF
TGCGCCAGCAGCTTGGTAGGCGGGAGCTCCTATAATTCACCCCTCCACTTT
>TRBJ2-1|NA|NA|TRBV5-1
CASSLAGGGAHNEQFF
TGCGCCAGCAGCTTGGCCGGAGGGGGGGCGCACAATGAGCAGTTCTTC
>TRBJ2-7|NA|NA|TRBV5-4
CASSWDNYEQYF
TGTGCCAGCAGCTGGGACAACTACGAGCAGTACTTC
>TRBJ2-1|NA|NA|TRBV5-1
CASSLLPRGRYNEQFF
TGCGCCAGCAGCTTGTTGCCCAGGGGGAGGTACAATGAGCAGTTCTTC
>TRBJ1-2|NA|NA|TRBV6-6
CASSTGQFLNYGYTF
TGTGCCAGCAGTACCGGACAGTTCCTTAACTATGGCTACACCTTC
>TRBJ1-2|NA|NA|TRBV30
CAWSSRGVDGYTF
TGTGCCTGGAGTAGTCGGGGGGTGGATGGCTACACCTTC